Each of the 5 T cell receptor beta chains below was sequenced from the same sample in a study of blood T cell repertoires in COVID-19. Measured with immunoSEQ multiplex PCR; TCRdb has only the in-frame clones, and not every one. This table holds around 620,000 clones, 70% to 90% found once. The sample was peripheral blood. The receptors shown here come from a woman younger than 30 with acute or convalescent COVID-19.

The chain uses TRBV6-2 or TRBV6-3 and TRBJ1-5; TRBD1 agrees at 9 bases. J lost 6 bases, V lost 5 bases, and 5 bases had no gene match. The CDR3 is 14 residues long. Germline V gene lookup returns CDR1 MNHEY and CDR2 SVGEGT. The CDR3 bases are TGTGCCAGCAGTAAGACAGGGGGTGGTCAGCCCCAGCATTTT. It translates to CASSKTGGGQPQHF.

In this sample, this clone turned up once. The CDR3 region is CASSFVPEIYGYTF. The CDR3 DNA is TGTGCCAGCAGCTTTGTTCCCGAGATCTATGGCTACACCTTC. The chain links TRBV7-2 to TRBJ1-2; D gene unclear. Trimming shortened V by 3 bases and J by 4 bases, and 12 bases separated the two germline ends. Germline CDR1 SGHTA, CDR2 FQGNSA. The CDR3 is made up of 14 amino acids.

The V gene is TRBV15, the J gene TRBJ1-6; 8 bases agree with TRBD1. V trimming: 5 bases; J trimming: 5 bases; junction bases outside the gene matches: 5. The CDR3 loop spans 15 amino acids. In germline, CDR1 is LNHNV, CDR2 YYDKDF (reference sequence). This CDR3 reads CATSPQTGDNSPLHF. CDR3 nucleotide sequence: TGTGCCACCAGCCCCCAGACAGGGGATAATTCACCCCTCCACTTT.

This clone was picked up one time. The V and J genes are TRBV9 and TRBJ1-2; D gene ambiguous. The V gene lost 3 bases and the J gene lost 2 bases, with 26 bases spanning the gap. CDR1 is SGDLS and CDR2 is YYNGEE in the germline V gene. This CDR3 spans 19 amino acids. The CDR3 loop is CASSAGVILRPTYNYGYTF. CDR3 nucleotide sequence: TGTGCCAGCAGCGCCGGGGTGATTCTACGACCTACCTACAACTATGGCTACACCTTC.

The chain carries TRBV3-1 (or the pseudogene TRBV3-2) and TRBJ1-2; 8 bases are shared with TRBD1. Germline loops: CDR1 LGHDT, CDR2 YNNKEL (reference sequence). J gave up 3 bases and V 1 base, and 7 bases lay outside the gene matches. The CDR3 spans 16 residues. CDR3 DNA sequence: TGTGCCAGCAGCCAAGGGAGGCAGGGGGCACACTATGGCTACACCTTC. This gives the protein CASSQGRQGAHYGYTF.